This TCR beta chain was sequenced in a study of OX40 agonist ivuxolimab in advanced cancers. Points from the study as a whole: Within 6 weeks, CD4+ and CD8+ blood T cells expanded clonally at 0.1 to 3.0 mg/kg.

Method: immunoSEQ multiplex PCR; TCRdb's copy keeps in-frame clones and lacks some. Counted here are around 29,000 clones, approximately 90% occurring once; the ten biggest clones make up roughly a tenth. Of note for this clone: What it binds is not known.

Per the germline V gene, CDR1 is MNHNS and CDR2 is SASEGT. The V and J ends lost 6 bases and 0 bases respectively, with 12 bases between them. The CDR3 covers 15 residues. The origin of this receptor is an adult with an advanced solid tumor such as melanoma, head and neck, liver or kidney cancer. Sample: CD4+ or CD8+ T cells sorted from blood, taken in a trial of the OX40 agonist ivuxolimab. The chain joins TRBV6-1 to TRBJ2-1; the D gene is possibly TRBD1 (5 bases). The CDR3 coding sequence is TGTGCCAGCAGGCAGGGTTGGAGCTCCTACAATGAGCAGTTCTTC. This translates into CASRQGWSSYNEQFF.